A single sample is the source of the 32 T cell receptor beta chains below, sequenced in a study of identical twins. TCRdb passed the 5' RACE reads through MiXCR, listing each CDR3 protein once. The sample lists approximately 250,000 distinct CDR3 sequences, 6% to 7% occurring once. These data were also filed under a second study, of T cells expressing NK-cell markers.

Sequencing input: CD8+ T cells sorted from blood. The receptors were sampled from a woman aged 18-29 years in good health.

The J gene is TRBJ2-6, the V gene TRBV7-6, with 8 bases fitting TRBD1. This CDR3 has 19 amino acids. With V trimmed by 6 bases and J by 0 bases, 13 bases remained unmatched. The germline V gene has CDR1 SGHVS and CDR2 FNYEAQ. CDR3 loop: CASSLLVRGPSSGANVLTF. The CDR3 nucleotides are TGTGCCAGCAGTTTATTGGTCAGGGGGCCTTCCTCTGGGGCCAACGTCCTGACTTTC.

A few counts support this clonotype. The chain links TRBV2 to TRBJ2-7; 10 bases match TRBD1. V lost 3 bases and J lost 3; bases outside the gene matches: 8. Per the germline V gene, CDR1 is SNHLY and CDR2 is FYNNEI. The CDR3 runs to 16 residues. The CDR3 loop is CASSDPTGGMDYEQYF. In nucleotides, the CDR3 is TGTGCCAGCAGTGACCCGACAGGGGGCATGGACTACGAGCAGTACTTC.

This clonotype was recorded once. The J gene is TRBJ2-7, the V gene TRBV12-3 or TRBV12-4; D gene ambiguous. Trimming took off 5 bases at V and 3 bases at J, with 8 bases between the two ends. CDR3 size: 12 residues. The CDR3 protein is CASSIIVYEQYF. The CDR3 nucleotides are TGTGCCAGCAGTATTATAGTCTACGAGCAGTACTTC.

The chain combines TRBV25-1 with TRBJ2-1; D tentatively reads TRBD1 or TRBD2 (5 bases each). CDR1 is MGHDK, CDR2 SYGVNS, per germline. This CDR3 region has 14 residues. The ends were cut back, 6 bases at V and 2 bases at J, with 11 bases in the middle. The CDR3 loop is CASSRQGPYNEQFF. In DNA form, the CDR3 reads TGTGCCAGCAGCAGGCAGGGACCCTACAATGAGCAGTTCTTC.

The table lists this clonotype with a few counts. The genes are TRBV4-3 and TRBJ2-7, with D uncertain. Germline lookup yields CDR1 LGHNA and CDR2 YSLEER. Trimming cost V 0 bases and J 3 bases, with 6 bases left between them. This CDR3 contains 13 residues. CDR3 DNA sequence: TGCGCCAGCAGCCAAGATCGACGCTACGAGCAGTACTTC. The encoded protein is CASSQDRRYEQYF.

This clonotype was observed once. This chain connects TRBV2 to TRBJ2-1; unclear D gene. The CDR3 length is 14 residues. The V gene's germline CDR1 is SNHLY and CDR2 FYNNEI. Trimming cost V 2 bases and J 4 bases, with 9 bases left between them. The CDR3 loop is CASSELRTYNEQFF. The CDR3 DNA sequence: TGTGCCAGCAGTGAATTGAGGACGTACAATGAGCAGTTCTTC.

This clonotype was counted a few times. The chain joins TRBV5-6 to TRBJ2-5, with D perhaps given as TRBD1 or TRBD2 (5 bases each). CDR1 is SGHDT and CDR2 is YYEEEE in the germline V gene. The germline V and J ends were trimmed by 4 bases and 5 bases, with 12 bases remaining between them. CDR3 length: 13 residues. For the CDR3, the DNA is TGTGCCAGCAGCGCCCCGTGGGGGGAGACCCAGTACTTC. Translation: CASSAPWGETQYF.

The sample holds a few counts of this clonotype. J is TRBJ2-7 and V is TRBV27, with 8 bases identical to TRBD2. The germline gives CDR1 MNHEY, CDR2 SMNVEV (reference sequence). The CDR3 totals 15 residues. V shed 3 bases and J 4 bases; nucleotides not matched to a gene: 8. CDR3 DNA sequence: TGTGCCAGCAGTTTGTTCAGCGGGAGCAGGTACGAGCAGTACTTC. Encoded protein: CASSLFSGSRYEQYF.

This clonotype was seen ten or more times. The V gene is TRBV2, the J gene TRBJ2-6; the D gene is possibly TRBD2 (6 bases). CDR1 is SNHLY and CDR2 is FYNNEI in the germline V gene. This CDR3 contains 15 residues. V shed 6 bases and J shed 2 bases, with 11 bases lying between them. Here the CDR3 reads CASRWGVTGANVLTF. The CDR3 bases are TGTGCCAGCAGGTGGGGGGTCACTGGGGCCAACGTCCTGACTTTC.

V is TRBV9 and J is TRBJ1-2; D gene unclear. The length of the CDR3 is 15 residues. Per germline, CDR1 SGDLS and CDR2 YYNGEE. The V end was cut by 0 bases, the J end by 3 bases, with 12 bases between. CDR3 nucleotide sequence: TGTGCCAGCAGCGTAGGAGACACAGAAGACTATGGCTACACCTTC. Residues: CASSVGDTEDYGYTF.

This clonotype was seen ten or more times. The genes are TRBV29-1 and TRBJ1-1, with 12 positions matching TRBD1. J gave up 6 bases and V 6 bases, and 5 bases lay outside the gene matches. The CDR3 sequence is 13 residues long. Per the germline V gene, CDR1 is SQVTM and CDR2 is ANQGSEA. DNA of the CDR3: TGCAGCGTCATGGGACAGGGGGCCTCTGAAGCTTTCTTT. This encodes CSVMGQGASEAFF.

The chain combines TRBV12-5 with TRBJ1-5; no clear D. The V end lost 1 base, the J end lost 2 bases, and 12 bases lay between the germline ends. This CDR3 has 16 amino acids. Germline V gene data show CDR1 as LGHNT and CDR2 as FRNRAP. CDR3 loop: CASGLGSGNGNQPQHF. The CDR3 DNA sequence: TGTGCTAGTGGTTTGGGGTCTGGGAATGGCAATCAGCCCCAGCATTTT.

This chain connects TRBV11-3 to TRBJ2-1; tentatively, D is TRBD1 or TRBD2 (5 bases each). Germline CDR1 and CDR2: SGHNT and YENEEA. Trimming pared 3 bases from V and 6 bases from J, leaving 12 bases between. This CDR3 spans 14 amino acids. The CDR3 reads CASSLLRGVNEQFF. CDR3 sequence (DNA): TGTGCCAGCAGCTTGCTGCGAGGGGTCAATGAGCAGTTCTTC.

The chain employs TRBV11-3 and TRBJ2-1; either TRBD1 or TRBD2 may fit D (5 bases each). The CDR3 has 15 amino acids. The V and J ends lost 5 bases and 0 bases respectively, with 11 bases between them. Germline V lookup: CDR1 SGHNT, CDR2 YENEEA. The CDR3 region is CASSIDSGSYNEQFF. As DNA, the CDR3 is TGTGCCAGCAGCATCGACAGCGGCTCCTACAATGAGCAGTTCTTC.

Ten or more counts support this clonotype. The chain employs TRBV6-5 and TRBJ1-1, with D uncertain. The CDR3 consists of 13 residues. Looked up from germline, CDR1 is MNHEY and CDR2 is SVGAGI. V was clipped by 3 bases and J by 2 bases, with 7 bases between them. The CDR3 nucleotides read TGTGCCAGCAGTTATGAGGGCAACACTGAAGCTTTCTTT. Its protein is CASSYEGNTEAFF.

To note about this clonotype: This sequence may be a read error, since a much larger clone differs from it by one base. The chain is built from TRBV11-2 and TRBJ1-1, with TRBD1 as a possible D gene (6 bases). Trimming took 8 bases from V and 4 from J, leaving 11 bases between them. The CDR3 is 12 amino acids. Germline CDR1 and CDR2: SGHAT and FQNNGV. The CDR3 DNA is TGTGCCAGCGGGAAGGGGGGCACTGAAGCTTTCTTT. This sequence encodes CASGKGGTEAFF.

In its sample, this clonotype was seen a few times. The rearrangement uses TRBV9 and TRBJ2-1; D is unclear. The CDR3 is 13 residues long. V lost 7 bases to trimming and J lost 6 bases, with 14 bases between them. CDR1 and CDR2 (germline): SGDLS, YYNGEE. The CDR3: CASEKPTGNEQFF. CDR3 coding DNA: TGTGCCAGCGAAAAGCCTACGGGCAATGAGCAGTTCTTC.

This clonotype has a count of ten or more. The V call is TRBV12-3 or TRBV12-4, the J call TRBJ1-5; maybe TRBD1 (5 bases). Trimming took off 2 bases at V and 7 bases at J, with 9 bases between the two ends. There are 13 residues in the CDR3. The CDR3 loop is CASSLQGTQPQHF. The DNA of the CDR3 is TGTGCCAGCAGTTTACAGGGAACCCAGCCCCAGCATTTT.

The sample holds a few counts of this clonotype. The DNA of the CDR3 is TGCAGCGTTCCCCGCCCCTATGGCTACACCTTC. This encodes CSVPRPYGYTF. This chain links TRBV29-1 with TRBJ1-2; D is undetermined. CDR1 is SQVTM and CDR2 is ANQGSEA in the germline V gene. The length of the CDR3 is 11 residues. V lost 5 bases and J lost 4, with 8 bases in between.

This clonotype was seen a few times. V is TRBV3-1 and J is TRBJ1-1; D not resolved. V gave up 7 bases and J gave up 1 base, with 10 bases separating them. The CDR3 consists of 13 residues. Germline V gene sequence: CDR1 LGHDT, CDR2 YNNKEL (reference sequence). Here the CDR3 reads CASKGPGNTEAFF. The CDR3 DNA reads TGTGCCAGCAAAGGTCCTGGGAACACTGAAGCTTTCTTT. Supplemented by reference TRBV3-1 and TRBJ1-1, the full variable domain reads DTAVSQTPKYLVTQMGNDKSIKCEQNLGHDTMYWYKQDSKKFLKIMFSYNNKELIINETVPNRFSPKSPDKAHLNLHINSLELGDSAVYFCASKGPGNTEAFFGQGTRLTVV.

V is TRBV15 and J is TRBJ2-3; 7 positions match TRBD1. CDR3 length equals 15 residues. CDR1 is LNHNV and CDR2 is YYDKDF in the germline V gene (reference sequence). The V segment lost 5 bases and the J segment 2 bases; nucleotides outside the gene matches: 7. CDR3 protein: CATSPRQGITDTQYF. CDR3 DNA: TGTGCCACCAGCCCCCGACAGGGAATCACAGATACGCAGTATTTT. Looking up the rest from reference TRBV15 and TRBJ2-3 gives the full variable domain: DAMVIQNPRYQVTQFGKPVTLSCSQTLNHNVMYWYQQKSSQAPKLLFHYYDKDFNNEADTPDNFQSRRPNTSFCFLDIRSPGLGDTAMYLCATSPRQGITDTQYFGPGTRLTVL.

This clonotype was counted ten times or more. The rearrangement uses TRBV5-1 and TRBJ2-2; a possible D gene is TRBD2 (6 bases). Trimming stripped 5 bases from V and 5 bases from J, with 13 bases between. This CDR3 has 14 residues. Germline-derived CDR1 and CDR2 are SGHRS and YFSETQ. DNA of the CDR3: TGCGCCAGCAGATTGCCGGGGAGGACCGGGGAGCTGTTTTTT. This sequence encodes CASRLPGRTGELFF.

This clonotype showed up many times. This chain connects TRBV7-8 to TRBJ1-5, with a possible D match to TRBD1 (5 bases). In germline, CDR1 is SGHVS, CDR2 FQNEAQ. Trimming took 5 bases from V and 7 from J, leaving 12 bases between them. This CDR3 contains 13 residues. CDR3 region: CASSPNRRQPQHF. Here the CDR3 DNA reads TGTGCCAGCAGCCCCAACAGGAGGCAGCCCCAGCATTTT.

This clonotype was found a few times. CDR3 nucleotide sequence: TGTGCCAGCAGTTTGCTCCCCCCGGGTCGGGAGACCCAGTACTTC. It is translated as CASSLLPPGRETQYF. The chain uses TRBV12-3 or TRBV12-4 and TRBJ2-5; D not certain. The CDR3 runs to 15 residues. V was cut by 3 bases and J by 5 bases, with 16 bases left in between.

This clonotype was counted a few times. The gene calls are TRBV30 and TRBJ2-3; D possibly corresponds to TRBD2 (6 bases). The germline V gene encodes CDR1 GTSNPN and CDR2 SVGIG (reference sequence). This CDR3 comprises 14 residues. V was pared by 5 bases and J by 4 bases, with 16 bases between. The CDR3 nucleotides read TGTGCCTGGTTTGGAGGGCCGGGCGCAGATACGCAGTATTTT. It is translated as CAWFGGPGADTQYF.

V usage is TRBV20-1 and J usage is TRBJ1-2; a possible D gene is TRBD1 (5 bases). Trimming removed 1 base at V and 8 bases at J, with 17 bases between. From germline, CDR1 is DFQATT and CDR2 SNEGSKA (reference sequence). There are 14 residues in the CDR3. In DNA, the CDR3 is TGCAGTGCTAGAGGCCCTCTCGACAGTTCCGGCTACACCTTC. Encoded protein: CSARGPLDSSGYTF.

The CDR3 DNA is TGCGCCAGCAGGTTAAGCTCCTACAATGAGCAGTTCTTC. Amino acids: CASRLSSYNEQFF. V usage is TRBV5-1 and J usage is TRBJ2-1; D uncertain. The CDR3 runs 13 residues. V was clipped by 5 bases and J by 0 bases, with 6 bases between them. Germline V gene lookup returns CDR1 SGHRS and CDR2 YFSETQ. Filled out from reference TRBV5-1 and TRBJ2-1, the complete variable domain reads KAGVTQTPRYLIKTRGQQVTLSCSPISGHRSVSWYQQTPGQGLQFLFEYFSETQRNKGNFPGRFSGRQFSNSRSEMNVSTLELGDSALYLCASRLSSYNEQFFGPGTRLTVL.

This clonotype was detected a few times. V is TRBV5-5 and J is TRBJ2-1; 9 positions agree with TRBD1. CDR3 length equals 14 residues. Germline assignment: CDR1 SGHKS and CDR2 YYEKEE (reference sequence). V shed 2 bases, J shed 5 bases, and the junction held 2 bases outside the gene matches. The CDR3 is CASSFGTGHNEQFF. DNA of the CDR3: TGTGCCAGCAGCTTCGGGACAGGGCACAATGAGCAGTTCTTC.

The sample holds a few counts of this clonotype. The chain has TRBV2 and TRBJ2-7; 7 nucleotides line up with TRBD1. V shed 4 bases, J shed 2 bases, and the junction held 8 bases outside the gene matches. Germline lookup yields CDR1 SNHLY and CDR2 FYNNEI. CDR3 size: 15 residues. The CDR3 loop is CASSGNKGAPYEQYF. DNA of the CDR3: TGTGCCAGCAGTGGAAATAAGGGGGCTCCCTACGAGCAGTACTTC.

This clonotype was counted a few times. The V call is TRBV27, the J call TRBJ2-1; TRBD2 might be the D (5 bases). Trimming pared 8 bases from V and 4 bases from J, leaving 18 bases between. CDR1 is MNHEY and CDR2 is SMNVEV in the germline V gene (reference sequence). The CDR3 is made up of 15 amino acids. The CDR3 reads CASSLTLRGYNEQFF. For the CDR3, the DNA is TGTGCCAGCTCCCTGACTCTCCGGGGATACAATGAGCAGTTCTTC.

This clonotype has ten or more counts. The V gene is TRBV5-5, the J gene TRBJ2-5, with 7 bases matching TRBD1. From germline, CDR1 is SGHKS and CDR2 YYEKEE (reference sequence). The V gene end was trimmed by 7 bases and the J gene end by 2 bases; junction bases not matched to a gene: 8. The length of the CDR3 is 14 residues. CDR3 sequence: CASSGQEDQETQYF. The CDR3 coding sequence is TGTGCCAGCTCAGGACAGGAAGATCAAGAGACCCAGTACTTC.

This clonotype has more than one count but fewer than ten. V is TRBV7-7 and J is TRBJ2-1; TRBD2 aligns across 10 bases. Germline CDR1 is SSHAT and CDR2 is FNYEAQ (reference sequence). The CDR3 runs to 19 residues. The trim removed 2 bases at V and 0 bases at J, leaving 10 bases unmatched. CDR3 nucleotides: TGTGCCAGCAGCTTATTTCCTAGCGGGAGCCCGAGCTCCTACAATGAGCAGTTCTTC. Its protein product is CASSLFPSGSPSSYNEQFF.